Each of the 10 T cell receptor beta chains below was sequenced from the same sample in a study of shared clonotypes between healthy human individuals. The table came from immunoSEQ multiplex PCR; TCRdb's copy has only in-frame clones and leaves some out. The sample lists about 2,200,000 clones; approximately 94% were seen once. CD45RO-negative cells were positively selected for CCR7, leaving out terminally differentiated effector memory CD45RA+ cells. What was sequenced was naive CD8+ T cells from PBMCs. These receptors originate from a man aged 18-30 years in good health. Some clones in this sample may be carry-over from other donors' samples.

The chain joins TRBV27 to TRBJ2-2; D gene ambiguous. The germline V and J ends were trimmed by 3 bases and 1 base, with 9 bases remaining between them. This CDR3 is built from 15 residues. Germline V gene sequence: CDR1 MNHEY, CDR2 SMNVEV (reference sequence). CDR3 region: CASSFGQMNTGELFF. CDR3 in DNA: TGTGCCAGCAGTTTTGGGCAGATGAACACCGGGGAGCTGTTTTTT.

The chain joins TRBV4-2 to TRBJ1-2; D is unclear. The germline gives CDR1 LGHNA, CDR2 YNFKEQ. V was clipped by 1 base and J by 4 bases, with 16 bases between them. The CDR3 contains 16 residues. CDR3 sequence reads: CASSQAPLETAYGYTF. CDR3 bases: TGTGCCAGCAGCCAAGCCCCTCTGGAAACGGCCTATGGCTACACCTTC.

The rearrangement uses TRBV27 and TRBJ2-5, with D possibly TRBD2 on 5 matching bases. Germline CDR1 and CDR2: MNHEY and SMNVEV (reference sequence). The CDR3 consists of 15 residues. V lost 4 bases, J lost 3 bases, and 15 bases lay in between. Written as DNA, the CDR3 is TGTGCCAGCAGTTCCCACGTGGCTAGCAAAGAGACCCAGTACTTC. Its translation is CASSSHVASKETQYF.

CDR3 sequence (DNA): TGTGCCAGCAGGTCTTTAGGGGCGGGGCGGCTGTCCTACGAGCAGTACTTC. Protein: CASRSLGAGRLSYEQYF. The chain carries TRBV27 and TRBJ2-7; possibly TRBD2 for D (6 bases). The CDR3 sequence is 17 residues long. Trimming stripped 6 bases from V and 1 base from J, with 22 bases between. Per germline, CDR1 MNHEY and CDR2 SMNVEV (reference sequence).

The chain uses TRBV19 and TRBJ1-1; a weak D match, TRBD1 (5 bases). The germline V gene has CDR1 LNHDA and CDR2 SQIVND (reference sequence). V was trimmed by 4 bases and J by 8 bases, leaving 11 bases between them. This CDR3 has 12 amino acids. The CDR3 DNA is TGTGCCAGTAGTACACACCGACAGGAAGCTTTCTTT. It specifies CASSTHRQEAFF.

The chain has TRBV30 and TRBJ2-7; weak D call: TRBD2 (5 bases). The germline V and J ends were trimmed by 0 bases and 5 bases, with 20 bases remaining between them. The CDR3 sequence is 16 residues long. Germline CDR1 GTSNPN, CDR2 SVGIG (reference sequence). DNA of the CDR3: TGTGCCTGGAGTGTACCCCCCCCGGGGTTTGGAAACGAGCAGTACTTC. Protein: CAWSVPPPGFGNEQYF.

The J gene is TRBJ1-5, the V gene TRBV9; 7 positions agree with TRBD1. CDR3 length: 15 amino acids. Germline V gene data show CDR1 as SGDLS and CDR2 as YYNGEE. Germline trimming cut 5 bases from V and 0 bases from J; bases unmatched to any gene: 5. CDR3 sequence: CASSKTGFSNQPQHF. Here the CDR3 DNA reads TGTGCCAGCAGTAAGACAGGGTTTAGCAATCAGCCCCAGCATTTT.

This clone was recorded once. This rearrangement joins TRBV10-3 to TRBJ2-1, with D perhaps being TRBD1 or TRBD2 (5 bases each). Germline V CDR1 and CDR2: ENHRY, SYGVKD. The CDR3 is 13 amino acids. The V end lost 4 bases, the J end lost 6 bases, and 10 bases lay between the germline ends. Here the CDR3 reads CAISVGAGNEQFF. The CDR3 DNA reads TGTGCCATCAGTGTCGGGGCGGGCAATGAGCAGTTCTTC.

Worth noting for this clone: This sample also contains other DNA sequences that code for the same CDR3. The J gene is TRBJ1-3, the V gene TRBV5-1; TRBD1 is a possible D gene (5 bases). V lost 4 bases and J 2 bases, leaving 7 bases between the germline ends. The germline CDR1 and CDR2 sequences are SGHRS and YFSETQ. The CDR3 sequence is 13 residues long. The CDR3 DNA reads TGCGCCAGCAGCCTGGACACTGGAAACACCATATATTTT. Translating it yields CASSLDTGNTIYF.

The V call is TRBV11-2, the J call TRBJ2-3; tentative D call: TRBD1 (6 bases). Per the germline V gene, CDR1 is SGHAT and CDR2 is FQNNGV. V lost 6 bases and J lost 0, with 16 bases in between. The CDR3 is made up of 16 amino acids. The CDR3 region is CASSDDQGWSTDTQYF. The CDR3 region has the DNA TGTGCCAGCAGTGATGACCAGGGGTGGAGCACAGATACGCAGTATTTT.